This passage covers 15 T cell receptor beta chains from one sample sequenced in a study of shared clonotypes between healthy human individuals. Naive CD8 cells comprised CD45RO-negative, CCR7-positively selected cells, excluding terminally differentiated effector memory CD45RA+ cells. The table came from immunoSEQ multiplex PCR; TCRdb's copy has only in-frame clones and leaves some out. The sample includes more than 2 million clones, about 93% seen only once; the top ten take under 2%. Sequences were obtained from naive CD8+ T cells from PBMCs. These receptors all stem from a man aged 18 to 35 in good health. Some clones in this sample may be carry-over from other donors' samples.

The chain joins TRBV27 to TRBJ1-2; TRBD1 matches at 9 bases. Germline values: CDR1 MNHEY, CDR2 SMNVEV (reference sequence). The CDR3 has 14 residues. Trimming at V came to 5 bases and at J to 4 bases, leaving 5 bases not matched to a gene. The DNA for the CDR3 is TGTGCCAGCAGTCCCCGGACAGGGGTCTATGGCTACACCTTC. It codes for CASSPRTGVYGYTF.

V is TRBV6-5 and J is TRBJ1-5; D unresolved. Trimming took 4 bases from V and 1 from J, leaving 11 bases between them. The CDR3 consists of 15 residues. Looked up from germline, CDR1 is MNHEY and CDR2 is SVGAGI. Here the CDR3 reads CASSLGRFSNQPQHF. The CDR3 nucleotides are TGTGCCAGCAGTTTGGGCAGGTTCAGCAATCAGCCCCAGCATTTT.

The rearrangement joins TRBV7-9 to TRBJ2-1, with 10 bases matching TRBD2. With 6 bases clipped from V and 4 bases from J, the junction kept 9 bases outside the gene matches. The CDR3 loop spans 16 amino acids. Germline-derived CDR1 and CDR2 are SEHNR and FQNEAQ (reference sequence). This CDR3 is CASSARLAGLYNEQFF. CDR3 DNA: TGTGCCAGCAGTGCCCGACTAGCGGGCCTGTACAATGAGCAGTTCTTC.

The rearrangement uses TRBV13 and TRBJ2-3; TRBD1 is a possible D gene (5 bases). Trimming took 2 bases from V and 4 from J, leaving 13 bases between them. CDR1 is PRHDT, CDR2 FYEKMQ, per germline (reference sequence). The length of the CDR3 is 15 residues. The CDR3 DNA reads TGTGCCAGCAGCTTAAACGCCGGCAGGGCAGATACGCAGTATTTT. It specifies CASSLNAGRADTQYF. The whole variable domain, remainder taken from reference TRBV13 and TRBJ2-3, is AAGVIQSPRHLIKEKRETATLKCYPIPRHDTVYWYQQGPGQDPQFLISFYEKMQSDKGSIPDRFSAQQFSDYHSELNMSSLELGDSALYFCASSLNAGRADTQYFGPGTRLTVL.

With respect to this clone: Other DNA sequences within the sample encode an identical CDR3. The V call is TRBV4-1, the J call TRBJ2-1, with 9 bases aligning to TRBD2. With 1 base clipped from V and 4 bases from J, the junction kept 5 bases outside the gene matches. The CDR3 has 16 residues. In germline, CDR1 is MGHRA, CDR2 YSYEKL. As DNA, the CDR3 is TGCGCCAGCAGCCAAGTACGGCTAGCGGGATACAATGAGCAGTTCTTC. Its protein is CASSQVRLAGYNEQFF.

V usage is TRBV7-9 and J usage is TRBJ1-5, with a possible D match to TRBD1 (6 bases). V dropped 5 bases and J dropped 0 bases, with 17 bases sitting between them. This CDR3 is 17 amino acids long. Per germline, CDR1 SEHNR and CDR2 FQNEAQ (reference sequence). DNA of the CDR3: TGTGCCAGCAGCGACACAAGAGGACAGAATAGCAATCAGCCCCAGCATTTT. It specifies CASSDTRGQNSNQPQHF.

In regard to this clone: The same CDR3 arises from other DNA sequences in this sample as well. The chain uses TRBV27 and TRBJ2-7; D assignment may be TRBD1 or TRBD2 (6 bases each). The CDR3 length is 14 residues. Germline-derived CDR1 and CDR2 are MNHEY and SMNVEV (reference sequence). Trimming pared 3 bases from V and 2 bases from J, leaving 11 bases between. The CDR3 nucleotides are TGTGCCAGCAGTTTTGGAGGGGGTCCCTACGAGCAGTACTTC. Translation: CASSFGGGPYEQYF.

DNA for the CDR3: TGTGCCAGCAGCAAAAAAGCGGGAGCAGTAACCTACGAGCAGTACTTC. It translates to CASSKKAGAVTYEQYF. V gene TRBV7-6 combines with J gene TRBJ2-7; 8 bases match TRBD2. The CDR3 has 16 amino acids. The J segment lost 2 bases and the V segment lost 5 bases, leaving 11 bases of the junction unmatched. CDR1 and CDR2 from the germline V gene are SGHVS and FNYEAQ.

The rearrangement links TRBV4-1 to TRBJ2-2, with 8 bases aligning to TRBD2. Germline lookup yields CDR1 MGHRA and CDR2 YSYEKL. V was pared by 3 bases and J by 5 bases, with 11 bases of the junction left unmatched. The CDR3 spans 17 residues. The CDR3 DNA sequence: TGCGCCAGCAGCCATGCGTCTTACAGCGGGAGTACCGGGGAGCTGTTTTTT. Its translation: CASSHASYSGSTGELFF.

The CDR3 spells CASSGRTGEDYGYTF. For the CDR3, the DNA is TGTGCCAGCAGCGGTCGCACAGGGGAAGACTATGGCTACACCTTC. The chain joins TRBV5-5 to TRBJ1-2; 7 bases align to TRBD1. Germline values: CDR1 SGHKS, CDR2 YYEKEE (reference sequence). The V and J ends lost 4 bases and 3 bases, in that order; junction bases with no gene match: 9. The CDR3 is made up of 15 amino acids.

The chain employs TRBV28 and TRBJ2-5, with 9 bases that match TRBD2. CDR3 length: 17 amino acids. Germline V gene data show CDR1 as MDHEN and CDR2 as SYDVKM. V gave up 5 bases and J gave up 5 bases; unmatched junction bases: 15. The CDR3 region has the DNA TGTGCCAGCAGTCTCCTCCGGGCGGGAGGGCCAGGGGAGACCCAGTACTTC. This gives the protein CASSLLRAGGPGETQYF.

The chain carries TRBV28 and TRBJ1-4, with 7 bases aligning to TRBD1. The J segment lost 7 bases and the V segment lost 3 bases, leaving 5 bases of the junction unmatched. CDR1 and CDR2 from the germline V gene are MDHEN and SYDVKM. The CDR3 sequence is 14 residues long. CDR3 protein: CASSFTTGSEKLFF. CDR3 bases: TGTGCCAGCAGTTTCACGACAGGGTCTGAAAAACTGTTTTTT.

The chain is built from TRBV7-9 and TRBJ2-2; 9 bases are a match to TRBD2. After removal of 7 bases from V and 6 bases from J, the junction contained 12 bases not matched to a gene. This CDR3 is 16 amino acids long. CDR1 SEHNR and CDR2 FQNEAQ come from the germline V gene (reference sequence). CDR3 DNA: TGTGCCAGCACCCCGGTGATAGCGGGAGTGGCCGGGGAGCTGTTTTTT. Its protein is CASTPVIAGVAGELFF.

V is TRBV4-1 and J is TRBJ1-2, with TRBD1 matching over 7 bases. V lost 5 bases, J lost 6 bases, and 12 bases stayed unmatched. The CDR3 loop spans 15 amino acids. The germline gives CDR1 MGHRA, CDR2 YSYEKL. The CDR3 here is CASSGTGVDPNGYTF. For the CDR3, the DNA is TGCGCCAGCAGCGGTACAGGGGTTGACCCCAATGGCTACACCTTC.

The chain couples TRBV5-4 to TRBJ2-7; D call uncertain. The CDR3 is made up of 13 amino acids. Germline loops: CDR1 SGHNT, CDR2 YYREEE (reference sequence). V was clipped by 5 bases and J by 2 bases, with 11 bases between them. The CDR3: CASSRSSAYEQYF. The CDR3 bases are TGTGCCAGCAGTAGGTCTTCTGCCTACGAGCAGTACTTC.